This T cell receptor beta chain stems from a study of blood T cell repertoires in COVID-19. Study-wide background: T cells, B-cell-depleted T cells, or PBMCs supplied cDNA or gDNA.

As originally analysed: Amplified reference gene primers provided the basis for estimating nucleated cell counts. Sequenced by immunoSEQ multiplex PCR; TCRdb stores in-frame clones only, minus some. V and J calls and clone size are those listed in that table; D and trimming were worked out from the DNA. Here the sample spans around 700,000 clones, 85% to 90% being singletons. Germline lookup yields CDR1 KGHSH and CDR2 LQKENI. Trimming removed 3 bases at V and 2 bases at J, with 16 bases between. CDR3 length: 16 residues. The receptor's source is a woman aged 18-29 years with acute or convalescent COVID-19. V and J are TRBV18 and TRBJ1-1; possibly TRBD1 for D (5 bases). Sequenced: peripheral blood. CDR3 in amino acids: CASSPQGTHPNTEAFF. CDR3 nucleotide sequence: TGTGCCAGCTCACCGCAGGGAACTCACCCCAACACTGAAGCTTTCTTT.